The 8 T cell receptor beta chains reported below all come from one sample, sequenced in a study of cytomegalovirus exposure and HLA in healthy donors. Primers for the PCR totalled 60 Vbeta and 13 Jbeta. The table came from immunoSEQ multiplex PCR; TCRdb's copy has only in-frame clones and leaves some out. This sample has hundreds of thousands of clones; about 80% occur once, and the top ten carry roughly 0.58%. The material sequenced was PBMCs. The receptors come from a middle-aged woman in good health and CMV-seronegative.

This clone was picked up a small number of times. The chain employs TRBV7-9 and TRBJ1-4, with TRBD1 identical over 9 bases. CDR1 is SEHNR and CDR2 is FQNEAQ in the germline V gene (reference sequence). The CDR3 contains 15 residues. With 5 bases clipped from V and 8 bases from J, the junction kept 9 bases outside the gene matches. The CDR3 DNA reads as TGTGCCAGCAGCACTGACAGGGGGTTGGGGGAAAAACTGTTTTTT. Protein: CASSTDRGLGEKLFF.

This chain uses TRBV9 with TRBJ1-2; TRBD1 aligns across 8 bases. The germline gives CDR1 SGDLS, CDR2 YYNGEE. The CDR3 length is 14 residues. J was trimmed by 4 bases and V by 0 bases; bases with no gene match: 2. The CDR3 nucleotides are TGTGCCAGCAGCGTAGGGGACAGGAGCTATGGCTACACCTTC. It yields the protein CASSVGDRSYGYTF.

The chain carries TRBV7-8 and TRBJ2-7; the match to TRBD1 covers 8 bases. Unmatched junction bases numbered 10, after V lost 4 bases and J lost 5 bases. Germline assignment: CDR1 SGHVS and CDR2 FQNEAQ. This CDR3 comprises 15 residues. CDR3 protein: CASSSRRPGGDEQYF. As DNA, the CDR3 is TGTGCCAGCAGCTCTAGACGGCCAGGGGGCGACGAGCAGTACTTC.

The V call is TRBV5-6, the J call TRBJ2-3, with TRBD1 as a possible D gene (5 bases). The germline V gene encodes CDR1 SGHDT and CDR2 YYEEEE. There are 14 residues in the CDR3. V lost 4 bases, J lost 4 bases, and 13 bases lay in between. CDR3 protein: CASSLQGVADTQYF. CDR3 coding DNA: TGTGCCAGCAGCCTCCAGGGTGTGGCAGATACGCAGTATTTT.

In its sample, this clone was seen once. The rearrangement uses TRBV29-1 and TRBJ2-1, with no clear D. Germline V gene data show CDR1 as SQVTM and CDR2 as ANQGSEA. V was trimmed by 4 bases and J by 4 bases, leaving 11 bases between them. The length of the CDR3 is 13 residues. Written as DNA, the CDR3 is TGCAGCGTTGGTTTGAACTTTTACAATGAGCAGTTCTTC. It encodes CSVGLNFYNEQFF.

The V call is TRBV28, the J call TRBJ1-4; D not resolved. From germline, CDR1 is MDHEN and CDR2 SYDVKM. The CDR3 loop spans 11 amino acids. The V end lost 3 bases, the J end lost 8 bases, and 4 bases lay between the germline ends. The CDR3 spells CASSLREKLFF. The CDR3 nucleotides read TGTGCCAGCAGTTTGCGGGAAAAACTGTTTTTT.

This chain connects TRBV2 to TRBJ2-5, with 15 nucleotides matching TRBD2. Germline V gives CDR1 SNHLY, CDR2 FYNNEI. The ends lost 6 bases at V and 7 bases at J; junction bases unmatched: 3. This CDR3 is 14 amino acids long. The CDR3, as DNA: TGTGCCAGCAGGGGACTAGCGGGGGGCGGGACCCAGTACTTC. Protein product: CASRGLAGGGTQYF.

This clone was counted between two and nine times. The chain links TRBV6-6 to TRBJ1-4; TRBD1 might be the D (6 bases). Germline values: CDR1 MNHNY, CDR2 SVGAGI (reference sequence). The CDR3 totals 15 residues. V lost 3 bases, J lost 6 bases, and 14 bases lay in between. Written as DNA, the CDR3 is TGTGCCAGCAGTTATACAGGGAAGGGAGATGAAAAACTGTTTTTT. Encoded protein: CASSYTGKGDEKLFF.